Presented here are 18 T cell receptor beta chains from one specimen sequenced in a study of blood T cells in healthy people across ages. A sample-barcoded 5' primer and a J-beta primer mix were used in a second PCR of roughly 7 to 11 cycles. TCRdb re-derived calls from the 5' RACE reads in MiXCR, one entry per CDR3 protein. The sample lists about 620,000 distinct CDR3 sequences; roughly half were seen once. Sequencing was carried out using blood. These receptors all come from a woman older than 75 in good health.

The chain uses TRBV29-1 and TRBJ2-7; 9 bases align to TRBD1. This CDR3 has 12 amino acids. V was clipped by 6 bases and J by 4 bases; unmatched bases: 4. The germline gives CDR1 SQVTM, CDR2 ANQGSEA. The CDR3 loop reads CSVWTGVYEQYF. Written as DNA, the CDR3 is TGCAGCGTATGGACAGGGGTGTACGAGCAGTACTTC.

J is TRBJ2-7 and V is TRBV27, with a weak D call TRBD1 (5 bases). Germline assignment: CDR1 MNHEY and CDR2 SMNVEV (reference sequence). The CDR3 contains 14 residues. The V end was cut by 3 bases, the J end by 1 base, with 10 bases between. The CDR3 DNA follows: TGTGCCAGCAGTTTGAACAGGCAGTCCTACGAGCAGTACTTC. Amino acid sequence: CASSLNRQSYEQYF.

This clonotype came up once. The chain is built from TRBV7-9 and TRBJ2-7, with D possibly matching TRBD1 (6 bases). V was cut by 0 bases and J by 0 bases, with 9 bases left in between. Germline CDR1 and CDR2: SEHNR and FQNEAQ (reference sequence). This CDR3 contains 15 residues. CDR3 in DNA: TGTGCCAGCAGCTTAGCCGCAGGGGCCTCCTACGAGCAGTACTTC. Protein product: CASSLAAGASYEQYF.

The chain recombines TRBV7-2 with TRBJ2-1; 7 bases align to TRBD1. V lost 6 bases to trimming and J lost 0 bases; unmatched junction nucleotides: 8. The CDR3 covers 16 residues. In germline, CDR1 is SGHTA, CDR2 FQGNSA. The CDR3 nucleotides read TGTGCCAGCAGTTCGGACAGGCTGAGCTCCTACAATGAGCAGTTCTTC. Protein: CASSSDRLSSYNEQFF.

The gene calls are TRBV20-1 and TRBJ1-5, with TRBD1 identical over 9 bases. Germline V gene lookup returns CDR1 DFQATT and CDR2 SNEGSKA (reference sequence). V lost 0 bases, J lost 5 bases, and 2 bases stayed unmatched. The CDR3 length is 14 residues. This chain's CDR3 is CSARDGTGYQPQHF. The CDR3 DNA reads TGCAGTGCTAGAGACGGGACAGGGTATCAGCCCCAGCATTTT.

This clonotype was counted many times. The chain combines TRBV5-1 with TRBJ2-3; the D is unclear. Trimming removed 4 bases at V and 2 bases at J, with 17 bases between. Germline V CDR1 and CDR2: SGHRS, YFSETQ. CDR3 size: 16 residues. CDR3 loop: CASSLAGPRYTDTQYF. The CDR3 DNA reads as TGCGCCAGCAGCCTTGCCGGGCCCAGGTACACAGATACGCAGTATTTT.

The genes are TRBV6-5 and TRBJ2-1; 14 bases match TRBD2. V shed 4 bases, J shed 0 bases, and the junction held 8 bases outside the gene matches. The CDR3 has 19 residues. Germline V CDR1 and CDR2: MNHEY, SVGAGI. The CDR3 region has the DNA TGTGCCAGCAGTTCCGAGACTAGCGGGGGGGCCATCTCCTACAATGAGCAGTTCTTC. As protein: CASSSETSGGAISYNEQFF.

The V call is TRBV7-2, the J call TRBJ2-1; D possibly uses TRBD1 or TRBD2 (5 bases each). With the DNA end fitting TRBJ2-7 better, the J assignment may be wrong. Germline CDR1 is SGHTA and CDR2 is FQGNSA. CDR3 length: 14 residues. CDR3: CASSLRGSYNEQYF. For the CDR3, the DNA is TGTGCCAGCAGCTTACGGGGCTCCTACAATGAGCAGTACTTC.

Note on this clonotype: A much larger clone differs from this one at a single base, so this may be a read error. J is TRBJ2-7 and V is TRBV11-1, with D perhaps matching TRBD2 (7 bases). V was clipped by 5 bases and J by 4 bases, with 21 bases between them. Per the germline V gene, CDR1 is SGHAT and CDR2 is FQDESV (reference sequence). This CDR3 comprises 16 residues. The CDR3 region has the DNA TGTGCCAGCAGCCTGACTCGGGGGGCTCCACCTTACGAGCAGTACTTC. Translation: CASSLTRGAPPYEQYF.

This clonotype was found a few times. The genes are TRBV16 and TRBJ1-1; D is undetermined. Germline V gene sequence: CDR1 KGHSY, CDR2 FQNENV. Trimming cost V 7 bases and J 7 bases, with 16 bases left between them. This CDR3 comprises 13 residues. The CDR3 DNA follows: TGTGCCAGCACCCCGCCGGGAGCCTTTGAAGCTTTCTTT. The encoded protein is CASTPPGAFEAFF.

In its sample, this clonotype was seen many times. This rearrangement joins TRBV7-2 to TRBJ2-7, with TRBD2 matching over 12 bases. The CDR3 runs 16 residues. Germline-derived CDR1 and CDR2 are SGHTA and FQGNSA. V gave up 4 bases and J gave up 0 bases; unmatched junction bases: 4. This chain's CDR3 is CASSWTSGTSSYEQYF. As DNA, the CDR3 is TGTGCCAGCAGCTGGACTAGCGGGACAAGCTCCTACGAGCAGTACTTC.

In nucleotides, the CDR3 is TGTGCCATCGTTAGCAGGGGTTGGGTATTTGGCAATCAGCCCCAGCATTTT. It specifies CAIVSRGWVFGNQPQHF. The rearrangement links TRBV10-3 to TRBJ1-5, with D possibly matching TRBD1 (6 bases). Germline CDR1 ENHRY, CDR2 SYGVKD. CDR3 length: 17 residues. The V end lost 8 bases, the J end lost 2 bases, and 22 bases lay between the germline ends.

The J gene is TRBJ2-7, the V gene TRBV5-1, with D perhaps matching TRBD2 (5 bases). V was pared by 0 bases and J by 12 bases, with 13 bases between. CDR1 and CDR2 from the germline V gene are SGHRS and YFSETQ. The CDR3 is 12 amino acids. CDR3 region: CASSLGVRELYF. The CDR3 bases are TGCGCCAGCAGCTTGGGAGTAAGGGAGTTGTACTTC. Looking up the rest from reference TRBV5-1 and TRBJ2-7 gives the full variable domain: KAGVTQTPRYLIKTRGQQVTLSCSPISGHRSVSWYQQTPGQGLQFLFEYFSETQRNKGNFPGRFSGRQFSNSRSEMNVSTLELGDSALYLCASSLGVRELYFGPGTRLTVT.

The rearrangement links TRBV30 to TRBJ2-6; no definite D call. Germline CDR1 GTSNPN, CDR2 SVGIG (reference sequence). Trimming removed 2 bases at V and 2 bases at J, with 7 bases between. CDR3 length: 14 residues. CDR3 sequence: CAWSSGAGANVLTF. The CDR3 DNA follows: TGTGCCTGGAGTAGTGGGGCTGGGGCCAACGTCCTGACTTTC.

This clonotype was observed at least ten times. The rearrangement uses TRBV7-2 and TRBJ2-5; D not certain. Germline CDR1 SGHTA, CDR2 FQGNSA. There are 12 residues in the CDR3. The germline V and J ends were trimmed by 6 bases and 5 bases, with 10 bases remaining between them. The CDR3 here is CASSRWRETQYF. The CDR3 nucleotides read TGTGCCAGCAGTCGTTGGCGGGAGACCCAGTACTTC.

The rearrangement uses TRBV10-3 and TRBJ2-2; TRBD2 matches at 8 bases. The CDR3 is made up of 15 amino acids. CDR1 is ENHRY and CDR2 is SYGVKD in the germline V gene. V gave up 2 bases and J gave up 4 bases; unmatched junction bases: 3. In DNA form, the CDR3 reads TGTGCCATCAGTGAGACAGGGACTAGCACCGGGGAGCTGTTTTTT. It codes for CAISETGTSTGELFF.

Of note for this clonotype: A read error may be the cause here, since a much bigger clone is one base away. This chain uses TRBV6-6 with TRBJ2-5; the D gene is possibly TRBD2 (7 bases). The V end was cut by 6 bases, the J end by 11 bases, with 25 bases between. Germline loops: CDR1 MNHNY, CDR2 SVGAGI (reference sequence). This CDR3 spans 15 amino acids. The chain's CDR3 is CASSPTQGRGHEQYF. CDR3 nucleotides: TGTGCCAGCAGCCCAACCCAGGGGAGGGGACATGAGCAGTACTTC.

This clonotype turned up a few times. Here the CDR3 DNA reads TGTGCCAGCAGCTTAATGGACAGTCAGCCCCTCCACTTT. It encodes CASSLMDSQPLHF. The V call is TRBV7-3, the J call TRBJ1-6; a possible D gene is TRBD1 (6 bases). Germline assignment: CDR1 SGHTA and CDR2 FQGTGA. This CDR3 spans 13 amino acids. V gave up 1 base and J gave up 13 bases, with 11 bases separating them.